A selection of T cell receptor beta chains follows, all from one sample in a study of shared clonotypes between healthy human individuals. Profiled with immunoSEQ multiplex PCR; TCRdb holds only in-frame clones, not every one. The repertoire holds over a million clones, with approximately 96% as singletons. Sequenced: naive CD4+ T cells sorted from blood. The receptors derive from a man aged 30 to 39 in good health. CDR3s include the opening cysteine and the closing phenylalanine or tryptophan. Some rows have no size entry. The others give once, few or many, or a class for an expanded clone.

TRBJ2-1,NA,TRBV11-3,CASSSQYDRGLNEQFF
TRBJ2-1,NA,TRBV5-4,CASSWRTTSYNEQFF
TRBJ1-5,NA,TRBV7-2,CASSPGTGYDSNQPQHF
TRBJ2-1,NA,TRBV27,CASSPGTTSYNEQFF
TRBJ2-3,NA,TRBV19,CASSITGAATDTQYF
TRBJ1-4,NA,TRBV15,CATSSPQGYINEKLFF
TRBJ2-3,NA,TRBV14,CASSQVDTQYF
TRBJ1-2,NA,TRBV7-8,CASSLGRDRPYYGYTF
TRBJ2-1,NA,TRBV7-8,CASRKWASGSSYNEQFF
TRBJ2-5,once,TRBV5-1,CASSRDRSTETQYF
TRBJ2-3,NA,TRBV9,CASSGPGTSGSTDTQYF
TRBJ2-3,NA,TRBV7-3,CASSLRGYSTDTQYF
TRBJ2-3,NA,TRBV7-3,CATRPGGTSTDTQYF
TRBJ2-7,NA,TRBV7-9,CAVHPGGQGGEQYF
TRBJ2-1,NA,TRBV29-1,CGAGGPLNEQFF
TRBJ1-4,NA,TRBV28,CASSLTGSSNEKLFF
TRBJ2-1,NA,TRBV18,CASSPNKQLSSYNEQFF
TRBJ2-7,NA,TRBV30,CAWTSGSYEQYF
TRBJ2-1,NA,TRBV6-1,CASSEGRLAGSYNEQFF
TRBJ2-1,NA,TRBV7-2,CASSDNNEQFF
TRBJ2-7,NA,TRBV6-5,CASSYSVTSGEQYF
TRBJ2-1,NA,TRBV28,CASNPPGQNSYNEQFF
TRBJ2-2,once,TRBV5-5,CASSLSPNTGELFF
TRBJ2-5,NA,TRBV28,CASSLQDRQETQYF
TRBJ2-3,NA,TRBV25-1,CASRYPGSSNTQYF
TRBJ1-1,NA,TRBV12-5,CASGKRQDTEAFF
TRBJ2-1,NA,TRBV7-2,CASSLGWQVSYNEQFF
TRBJ2-7,NA,TRBV18,CASSPPTGSDEQYF
TRBJ1-5,NA,TRBV7-4,CASSRGAQPQHF
TRBJ1-5,once,TRBV28,CASIKRLRVDGTGAQPQHF
TRBJ1-5,NA,TRBV7-9,CASSPDLGRKSNQPQHF
TRBJ1-5,NA,TRBV10-3,CAISESNIGGNQPQHF
TRBJ1-2,once,TRBV7-9,CASSSIQGPYGYTF
TRBJ1-1,NA,TRBV19,CASSAMDRGRLITEAFF
TRBJ2-7,NA,TRBV7-2,CASSLAGGPSPEQYF
TRBJ2-7,few,TRBV6-5,CASSLLGQGGEQYF
TRBJ2-2,NA,TRBV5-1,CASSLGYPNTGELFF
TRBJ2-2,NA,TRBV5-1,CASSLIQGNTGELFF
TRBJ2-2,NA,TRBV5-1,CASSSGGTNTGELFF
TRBJ2-7,NA,TRBV6-5,CASARLAGGVYEQYF
TRBJ2-6,NA,TRBV7-3,CASSSGQGALGANVLTF
TRBJ2-2,NA,TRBV6-5,CASSLAGGTGELFF
TRBJ2-1,NA,TRBV13,CASSLESGSSYNEQFF
TRBJ2-7,NA,TRBV5-4,CASSAGGVYEQYF
TRBJ2-3,NA,TRBV18,CASSRGVATDTQYF
TRBJ2-7,NA,TRBV6-1,CASSDSYEQYF
TRBJ1-1,NA,TRBV10-1,CASSDGGNTEAFF
TRBJ2-3,NA,TRBV19,CASSLGQGADTQYF